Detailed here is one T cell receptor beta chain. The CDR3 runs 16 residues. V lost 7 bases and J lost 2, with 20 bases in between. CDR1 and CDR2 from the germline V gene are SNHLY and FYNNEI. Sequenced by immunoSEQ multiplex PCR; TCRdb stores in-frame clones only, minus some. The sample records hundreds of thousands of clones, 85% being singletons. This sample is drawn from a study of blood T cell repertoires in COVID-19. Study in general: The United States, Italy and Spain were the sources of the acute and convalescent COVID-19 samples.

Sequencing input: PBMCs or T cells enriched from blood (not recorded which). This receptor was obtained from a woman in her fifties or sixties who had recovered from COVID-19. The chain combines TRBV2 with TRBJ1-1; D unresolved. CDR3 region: CASTPSHSFINTEAFF. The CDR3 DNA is TGTGCCAGCACCCCTTCGCACAGTTTTATAAACACTGAAGCTTTCTTT.